A single sample is the source of the 14 T cell receptor beta chains below, sequenced in a study of beta chain features in type 1 diabetes. Investigators reverse transcribed all isolated RNA, so they sequenced expressed TCRB transcripts. Produced via immunoSEQ multiplex PCR; TCRdb's table is partial and in-frame only. Of 970,000 or so clones listed, 17% are singletons. Source material: naive CD4+ T cells from blood. These receptors were collected from a young woman in good health.

This clone was seen a handful of times. The chain combines TRBV20-1 with TRBJ2-7; D call uncertain. The CDR3 is made up of 10 amino acids. V dropped 3 bases and J dropped 6 bases, with 6 bases sitting between them. From germline, CDR1 is DFQATT and CDR2 SNEGSKA (reference sequence). The CDR3 is CSASSAEQYF. CDR3 sequence (DNA): TGCAGTGCTAGCAGTGCCGAGCAGTACTTC.

A single count supports this clone. This chain links TRBV28 with TRBJ1-2; 10 nucleotides match TRBD1. J was trimmed by 3 bases and V by 4 bases; bases with no gene match: 5. CDR3 size: 15 residues. Germline assignment: CDR1 MDHEN and CDR2 SYDVKM. In nucleotides, the CDR3 is TGTGCCAGCAGTTCCGACAGGGGGCGGGACTATGGCTACACCTTC. Translated: CASSSDRGRDYGYTF.

This clone has only a few counts. The CDR3 nucleotides read TGTGCCAGCAGTTTAGATTTCAGGGCGGCCAAAAACATTCAGTACTTC. Its translation is CASSLDFRAAKNIQYF. The chain links TRBV28 to TRBJ2-4; the D gene is possibly TRBD1 (5 bases). CDR1 is MDHEN, CDR2 SYDVKM, per germline. The V end lost 2 bases, the J end lost 1 base, and 12 bases lay between the germline ends. This CDR3 has 16 amino acids. The full variable domain, completed using reference TRBV28 and TRBJ2-4, is DVKVTQSSRYLVKRTGEKVFLECVQDMDHENMFWYRQDPGLGLRLIYFSYDVKMKEKGDIPEGYSVSREKKERFSLILESASTNQTSMYLCASSLDFRAAKNIQYFGAGTRLSVL.

V is TRBV18 and J is TRBJ2-7; D may correspond to TRBD1 or TRBD2 (5 bases each). Germline CDR1 KGHSH, CDR2 LQKENI. The CDR3 is 16 amino acids. Trimming removed 3 bases at V and 4 bases at J, with 19 bases between. CDR3 DNA: TGTGCCAGCTCACCGGGACGCCGGGGAATCCGGTACGAGCAGTACTTC. The encoded protein is CASSPGRRGIRYEQYF.

This clone occurred a few times. The J gene is TRBJ1-4, the V gene TRBV19, with 8 bases lining up with TRBD1. Trimming at V came to 6 bases and at J to 6 bases, leaving 6 bases not matched to a gene. CDR1 is LNHDA and CDR2 is SQIVND in the germline V gene (reference sequence). This CDR3 region has 14 residues. The CDR3 spells CASSDRGRDEKLFF. The CDR3 nucleotides are TGTGCCAGTAGCGACAGGGGACGGGATGAAAAACTGTTTTTT. Supplemented by reference TRBV19 and TRBJ1-4, the full variable domain reads DGGITQSPKYLFRKEGQNVTLSCEQNLNHDAMYWYRQDPGQGLRLIYYSQIVNDFQKGDIAEGYSVSREKKESFPLTVTSAQKNPTAFYLCASSDRGRDEKLFFGSGTQLSVL.

The rearrangement joins TRBV7-2 to TRBJ2-7, with 8 positions matching TRBD2. Trimming at V came to 1 base and at J to 7 bases, leaving 9 bases not matched to a gene. The CDR3 has 15 residues. The V gene's germline CDR1 is SGHTA and CDR2 FQGNSA. In nucleotides, the CDR3 is TGTGCCAGCAGCTTAGGTGCGGGAGGACGGGAAGAGCAGTACTTC. Translated, it gives CASSLGAGGREEQYF. Supplemented by reference TRBV7-2 and TRBJ2-7, the full variable domain reads GAGVSQSPSNKVTEKGKDVELRCDPISGHTALYWYRQSLGQGLEFLIYFQGNSAPDKSGLPSDRFSAERTGGSVSTLTIQRTQQEDSAVYLCASSLGAGGREEQYFGPGTRLTVT.

This clone appeared a few times. This chain links TRBV23-1 with TRBJ2-7, with 7 nucleotides matching TRBD2. TRBV23-1 has ORF status, its function being uncertain. The CDR3 is 15 amino acids. Losses at the gene ends were 6 bases for V and 3 bases for J; bases not matched to a gene: 11. DNA for the CDR3: TGCGCCAGCAGGGTACTAGCGAACTCGTACTACGAGCAGTACTTC. This gives the protein CASRVLANSYYEQYF.

The rearrangement uses TRBV4-2 and TRBJ2-7; TRBD2 matches 7 bases. Trimming cost V 3 bases and J 5 bases; bases outside gene matches: 10. The length of the CDR3 is 15 residues. Germline lookup yields CDR1 LGHNA and CDR2 YNFKEQ. In DNA form, the CDR3 reads TGTGCCAGCAGCCAGCGCAGCGGGATACGAGACGAGCAGTACTTC. Its protein is CASSQRSGIRDEQYF.

This clone was recorded a few times. Additional DNA sequences in this sample encode the identical CDR3. The CDR3, as DNA: TGTGCCAGCAGCGTAGGGTCGGGGAATGAGCAGTTCTTC. It is translated as CASSVGSGNEQFF. The rearrangement joins TRBV9 to TRBJ2-1, with a possible D match to TRBD2 (5 bases). Trimming took off 0 bases at V and 7 bases at J, with 8 bases between the two ends. CDR1 and CDR2 from the germline V gene are SGDLS and YYNGEE. This CDR3 has 13 residues.

This clone occurred a few times. CDR3 nucleotides: TGCAGCGTTGGCGGGGATGGCTACACCTTC. Translation gives CSVGGDGYTF. This sequence joins TRBV29-1 and TRBJ1-2, with unresolved D. The V gene lost 4 bases and the J gene lost 6 bases, with 6 bases spanning the gap. Germline values: CDR1 SQVTM, CDR2 ANQGSEA. The CDR3 consists of 10 residues.

This clone showed up just a few times. This chain joins TRBV19 and TRBJ2-6; D uncertain. Germline values: CDR1 LNHDA, CDR2 SQIVND (reference sequence). The length of the CDR3 is 14 residues. V dropped 6 bases and J dropped 0 bases, with 6 bases sitting between them. CDR3 coding DNA: TGTGCCAGTAGGGCACACTCTGGGGCCAACGTCCTGACTTTC. Translation gives CASRAHSGANVLTF.

The J gene is TRBJ2-1, the V gene TRBV6-5; 8 nucleotides align to TRBD1. With 2 bases clipped from V and 6 bases from J, the junction kept 6 bases outside the gene matches. The CDR3 is made up of 15 amino acids. Looked up from germline, CDR1 is MNHEY and CDR2 is SVGAGI. Here the CDR3 DNA reads TGTGCCAGCAGTTACGAACAGGGGGGAGCCAATGAGCAGTTCTTC. Protein: CASSYEQGGANEQFF.

The chain has TRBV9 and TRBJ2-7, with TRBD2 matching 16 bases. Losses at the gene ends were 4 bases for V and 6 bases for J; bases not matched to a gene: 7. Germline V gene lookup returns CDR1 SGDLS and CDR2 YYNGEE. The length of the CDR3 is 16 residues. CDR3 coding DNA: TGTGCCAGCAGCTCGGGACTAGCGGGAGGGCAGGGCGAGCAGTACTTC. Its translation is CASSSGLAGGQGEQYF. Variable domain in full (rest from reference TRBV9 and TRBJ2-7): DSGVTQTPKHLITATGQRVTLRCSPRSGDLSVYWYQQSLDQGLQFLIQYYNGEERAKGNILERFSAQQFPDLHSELNLSSLELGDSALYFCASSSGLAGGQGEQYFGPGTRLTVT.

The chain carries TRBV10-1 and TRBJ2-5; maybe TRBD1 (6 bases). CDR3 size: 14 residues. Trimming shortened V by 2 bases and J by 5 bases, and 12 bases separated the two germline ends. Germline CDR1 WNHNN, CDR2 SYGVQD (reference sequence). The CDR3 nucleotides read TGCGCCAGCAGTGAGGGGACATCTTGGGAGACCCAGTACTTC. Its protein is CASSEGTSWETQYF.